These T cell receptor beta chains were read from a single sample in a study of blood T cells in healthy people across ages. TCRdb re-derived calls from the 5' RACE reads in MiXCR, one entry per CDR3 protein. Among hundreds of thousands of distinct CDR3 sequences listed, around 49% were seen once. The sequenced material came from blood. The receptors here all came from a woman aged 60-75 years in good health. Each CDR3 is given with its conserved first and last residue. A D gene is named only where the DNA matches it firmly. Expanded clones are given a class, and other clones once, few, many or no size at all.

size: NA
J: TRBJ2-7
D: TRBD1
V: TRBV18
CDR3: CASSIWTGRYEQYF
DNA: TGTGCCAGCTCAATCTGGACAGGGCGCTACGAGCAGTACTTC

size: NA
J: TRBJ2-2
D: NA
V: TRBV3-1
CDR3: CASSQGQITGELFF
DNA: TGTGCCAGCAGCCAAGGTCAGATCACCGGGGAGCTGTTTTTT

size: NA
J: TRBJ2-1
D: NA
V: TRBV7-3
CDR3: CASSAGPVNEQFF
DNA: TGTGCCAGCAGCGCCGGACCAGTCAATGAGCAGTTCTTC

size: few
J: TRBJ2-7
D: NA
V: TRBV6-2/TRBV6-3
CDR3: CASSYSGNSYEQYF
DNA: TGTGCCAGCAGTTACTCTGGCAACTCCTACGAGCAGTACTTC

size: NA
J: TRBJ1-6
D: NA
V: TRBV3-1
CDR3: CASSQGRNRPLHF
DNA: TGTGCCAGCAGCCAAGGACGAAACCGGCCCCTCCACTTT

size: NA
J: TRBJ2-1
D: TRBD2
V: TRBV7-3
CDR3: CASSSEHGLAQFF
DNA: TGTGCCAGCAGCTCCGAACACGGACTAGCGCAGTTCTTC

size: NA
J: TRBJ2-7
D: TRBD2
V: TRBV12-3/TRBV12-4
CDR3: CASSLPLTSGRYEQYF
DNA: TGTGCCAGCAGTTTACCGTTGACTAGCGGGAGATACGAGCAGTACTTC

size: NA
J: TRBJ1-4
D: NA
V: TRBV4-1
CDR3: CASSQLTVPNEKLFF
DNA: TGCGCCAGCAGCCAACTGACTGTCCCTAATGAAAAACTGTTTTTT

size: NA
J: TRBJ2-4
D: TRBD2
V: TRBV7-9
CDR3: CAGSNSGTNKNIQYF
DNA: TGTGCCGGGAGTAATAGCGGGACAAACAAAAACATTCAGTACTTC

size: NA
J: TRBJ2-1
D: TRBD2
V: TRBV4-3
CDR3: CASSRDSGRVYNEQFF
DNA: TGCGCCAGCAGCCGGGATAGCGGGAGGGTCTACAATGAGCAGTTCTTC

size: NA
J: TRBJ2-1
D: TRBD1
V: TRBV10-3
CDR3: CAISIGQGSYNEQFF
DNA: TGTGCCATCAGTATCGGACAGGGGTCCTACAATGAGCAGTTCTTC

size: NA
J: TRBJ1-1
D: NA
V: TRBV28
CDR3: CASSSNLNTEAFF
DNA: TGTGCCAGCAGCTCGAACCTGAACACTGAAGCTTTCTTT

size: NA
J: TRBJ2-7
D: NA
V: TRBV20-1
CDR3: CSAPRPSGDNEQYF
DNA: TGCAGTGCTCCCCGTCCCAGCGGGGACAATGAGCAGTACTTC

size: NA
J: TRBJ1-4
D: NA
V: TRBV7-9
CDR3: CASSKGATTNEKLFF
DNA: TGTGCCAGCAGTAAAGGGGCCACAACTAATGAAAAACTGTTTTTT

size: NA
J: TRBJ1-2
D: NA
V: TRBV7-2
CDR3: CASSLNSGRAYGYTF
DNA: TGTGCCAGCAGCTTAAATTCGGGGAGGGCCTATGGCTACACCTTC

size: NA
J: TRBJ1-1
D: NA
V: TRBV19
CDR3: CASSIDGTGMDTEAFF
DNA: TGTGCCAGTAGTATAGATGGTACAGGAATGGACACTGAAGCTTTCTTT